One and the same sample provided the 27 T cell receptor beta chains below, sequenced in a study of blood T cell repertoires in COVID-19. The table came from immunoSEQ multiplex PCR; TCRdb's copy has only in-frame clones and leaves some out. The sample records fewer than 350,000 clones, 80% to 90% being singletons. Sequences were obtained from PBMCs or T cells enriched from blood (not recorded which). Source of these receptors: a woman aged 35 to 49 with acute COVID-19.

This chain's CDR3 is CASSPTSGRASNTGELFF. CDR3 nucleotide sequence: TGCGCCAGCAGCCCGACTAGCGGGAGGGCCTCGAACACCGGGGAGCTGTTTTTT. This sequence joins TRBV5-1 and TRBJ2-2, with TRBD2 matching 14 bases. The length of the CDR3 is 18 residues. Germline values: CDR1 SGHRS, CDR2 YFSETQ. J was trimmed by 0 bases and V by 4 bases; bases with no gene match: 5.

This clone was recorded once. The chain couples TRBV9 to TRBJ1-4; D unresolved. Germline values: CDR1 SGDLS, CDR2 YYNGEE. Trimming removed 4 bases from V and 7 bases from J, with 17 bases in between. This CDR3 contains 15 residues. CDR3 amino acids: CASSPVSVQSEKLFF. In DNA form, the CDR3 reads TGTGCCAGCAGCCCCGTAAGCGTCCAAAGTGAAAAACTGTTTTTT.

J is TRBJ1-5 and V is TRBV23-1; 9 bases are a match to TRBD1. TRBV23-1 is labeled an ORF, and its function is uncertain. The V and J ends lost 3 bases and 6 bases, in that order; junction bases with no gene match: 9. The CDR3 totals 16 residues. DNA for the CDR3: TGCGCCAGCAGTCAGTGGGGACAGGGAGGGGGTCAGCCCCAGCATTTT. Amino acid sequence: CASSQWGQGGGQPQHF.

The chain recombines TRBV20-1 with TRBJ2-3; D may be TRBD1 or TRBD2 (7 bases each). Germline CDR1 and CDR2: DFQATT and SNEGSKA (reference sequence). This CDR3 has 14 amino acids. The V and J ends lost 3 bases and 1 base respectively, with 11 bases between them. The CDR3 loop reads CSASGRGRTDTQYF. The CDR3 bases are TGCAGTGCTAGTGGGAGGGGGCGCACAGATACGCAGTATTTT.

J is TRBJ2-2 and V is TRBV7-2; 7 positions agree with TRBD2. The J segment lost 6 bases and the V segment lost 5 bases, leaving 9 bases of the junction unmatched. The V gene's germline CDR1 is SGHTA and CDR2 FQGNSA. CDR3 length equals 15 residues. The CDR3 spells CASSPGTGRAGELFF. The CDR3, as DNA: TGTGCCAGCAGCCCGGGGACTGGGAGGGCCGGGGAGCTGTTTTTT.

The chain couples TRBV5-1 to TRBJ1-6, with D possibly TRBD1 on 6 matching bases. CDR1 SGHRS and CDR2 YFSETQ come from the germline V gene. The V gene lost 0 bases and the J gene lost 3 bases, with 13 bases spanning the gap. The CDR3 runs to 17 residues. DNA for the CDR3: TGCGCCAGCAGCTTGGCCGGGCAGGACAGCTATAATTCACCCCTCCACTTT. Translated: CASSLAGQDSYNSPLHF.

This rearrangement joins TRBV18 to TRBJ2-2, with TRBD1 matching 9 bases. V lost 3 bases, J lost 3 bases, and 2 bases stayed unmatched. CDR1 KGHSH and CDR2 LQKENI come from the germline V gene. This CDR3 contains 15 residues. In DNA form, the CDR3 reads TGTGCCAGCTCACCTTGGACAGGGGACACCGGGGAGCTGTTTTTT. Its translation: CASSPWTGDTGELFF. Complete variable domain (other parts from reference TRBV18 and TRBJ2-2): NAGVMQNPRHLVRRRGQEARLRCSPMKGHSHVYWYRQLPEEGLKFMVYLQKENIIDESGMPKERFSAEFPKEGPSILRIQQVVRGDSAAYFCASSPWTGDTGELFFGEGSRLTVL.

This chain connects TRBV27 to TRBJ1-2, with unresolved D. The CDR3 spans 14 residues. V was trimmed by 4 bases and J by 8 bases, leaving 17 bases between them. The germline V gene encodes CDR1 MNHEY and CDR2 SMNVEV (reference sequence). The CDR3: CASSSSGTPGGYTF. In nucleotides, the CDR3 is TGTGCCAGCAGTTCGTCAGGAACCCCAGGCGGCTACACCTTC.

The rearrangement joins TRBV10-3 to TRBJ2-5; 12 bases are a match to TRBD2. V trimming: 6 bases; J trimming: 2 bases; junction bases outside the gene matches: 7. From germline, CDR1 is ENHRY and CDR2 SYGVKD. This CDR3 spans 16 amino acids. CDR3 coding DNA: TGTGCCATCAGCGCCCAAGGACTAGCGGGACAAGAGACCCAGTACTTC. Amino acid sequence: CAISAQGLAGQETQYF.

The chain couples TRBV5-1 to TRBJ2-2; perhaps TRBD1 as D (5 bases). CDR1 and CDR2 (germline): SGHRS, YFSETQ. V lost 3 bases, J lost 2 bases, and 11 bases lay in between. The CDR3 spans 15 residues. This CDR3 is CASSSTGHNTGELFF. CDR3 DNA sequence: TGCGCCAGCAGCTCCACTGGACACAACACCGGGGAGCTGTTTTTT.

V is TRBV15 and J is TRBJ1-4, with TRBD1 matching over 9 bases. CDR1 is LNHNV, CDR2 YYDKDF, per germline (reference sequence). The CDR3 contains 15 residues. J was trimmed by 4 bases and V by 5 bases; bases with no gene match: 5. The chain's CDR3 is CATSVTGGLNEKLFF. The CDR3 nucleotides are TGTGCCACCAGCGTAACAGGGGGCCTTAATGAAAAACTGTTTTTT.

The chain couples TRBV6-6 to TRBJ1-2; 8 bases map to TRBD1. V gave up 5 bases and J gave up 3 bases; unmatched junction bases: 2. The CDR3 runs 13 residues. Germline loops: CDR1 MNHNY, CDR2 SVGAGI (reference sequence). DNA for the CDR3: TGTGCCAGCAGTCACAGGGGGGACTATGGCTACACCTTC. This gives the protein CASSHRGDYGYTF.

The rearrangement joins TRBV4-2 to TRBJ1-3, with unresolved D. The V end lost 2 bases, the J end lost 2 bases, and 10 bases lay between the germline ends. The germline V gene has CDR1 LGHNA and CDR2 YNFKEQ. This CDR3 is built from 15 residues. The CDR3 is CASSQNTDTGNTIYF. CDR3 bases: TGTGCCAGCAGCCAAAATACAGATACTGGAAACACCATATATTTT.

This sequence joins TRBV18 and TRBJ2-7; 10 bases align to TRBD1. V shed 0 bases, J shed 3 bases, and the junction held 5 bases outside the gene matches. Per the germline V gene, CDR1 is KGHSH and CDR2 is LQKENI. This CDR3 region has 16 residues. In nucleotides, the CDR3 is TGTGCCAGCTCACCACCCACAGGACAGGGGGACTACGAGCAGTACTTC. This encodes CASSPPTGQGDYEQYF.

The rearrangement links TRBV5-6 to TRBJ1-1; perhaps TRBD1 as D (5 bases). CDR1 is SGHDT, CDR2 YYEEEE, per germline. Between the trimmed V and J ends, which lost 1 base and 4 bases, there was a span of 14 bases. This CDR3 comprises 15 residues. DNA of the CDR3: TGTGCCAGCAGCTTGTACGGCCGGACAAGCACTGAAGCTTTCTTT. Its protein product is CASSLYGRTSTEAFF.

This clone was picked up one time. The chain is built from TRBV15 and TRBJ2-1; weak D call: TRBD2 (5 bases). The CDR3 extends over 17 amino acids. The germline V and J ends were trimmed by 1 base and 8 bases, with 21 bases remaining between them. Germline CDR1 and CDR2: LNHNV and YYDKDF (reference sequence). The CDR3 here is CATSRVWASSRPDEQFF. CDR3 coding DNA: TGTGCCACCAGCAGAGTGTGGGCTAGCTCACGTCCTGATGAGCAGTTCTTC.

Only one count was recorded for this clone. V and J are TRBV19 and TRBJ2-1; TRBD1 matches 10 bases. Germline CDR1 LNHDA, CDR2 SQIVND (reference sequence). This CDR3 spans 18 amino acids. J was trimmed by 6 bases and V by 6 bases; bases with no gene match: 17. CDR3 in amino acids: CASRESARPGQGGNEQFF. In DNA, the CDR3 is TGTGCCAGTAGGGAATCAGCCCGCCCCGGACAGGGGGGCAATGAGCAGTTCTTC.

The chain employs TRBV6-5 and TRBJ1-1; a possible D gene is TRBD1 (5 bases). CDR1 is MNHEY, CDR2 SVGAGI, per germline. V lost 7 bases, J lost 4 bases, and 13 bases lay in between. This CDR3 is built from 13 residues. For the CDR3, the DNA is TGTGCCAGCAAGACGGGGGGTTCCACTGAAGCTTTCTTT. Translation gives CASKTGGSTEAFF.

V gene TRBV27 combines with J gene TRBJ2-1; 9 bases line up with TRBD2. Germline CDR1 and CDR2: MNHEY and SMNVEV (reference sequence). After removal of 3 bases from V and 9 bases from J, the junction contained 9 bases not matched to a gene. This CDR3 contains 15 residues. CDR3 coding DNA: TGTGCCAGCAGTTTCTCCGGCGGGAGGGCCGGTGAGCAGTTCTTC. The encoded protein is CASSFSGGRAGEQFF.

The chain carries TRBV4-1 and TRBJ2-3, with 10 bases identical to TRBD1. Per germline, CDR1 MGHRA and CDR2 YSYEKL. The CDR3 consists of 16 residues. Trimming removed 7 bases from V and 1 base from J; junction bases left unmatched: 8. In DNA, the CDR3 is TGCGCCAGCACCATTTCCGGGACAGGGGGCACAGATACGCAGTATTTT. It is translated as CASTISGTGGTDTQYF.

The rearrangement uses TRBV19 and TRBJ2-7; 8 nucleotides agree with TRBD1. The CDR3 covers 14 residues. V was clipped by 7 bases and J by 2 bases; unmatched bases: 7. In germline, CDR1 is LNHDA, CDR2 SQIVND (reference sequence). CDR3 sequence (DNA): TGTGCCAGTACCTCAAGGACAGGGCCCTACGAGCAGTACTTC. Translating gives CASTSRTGPYEQYF.

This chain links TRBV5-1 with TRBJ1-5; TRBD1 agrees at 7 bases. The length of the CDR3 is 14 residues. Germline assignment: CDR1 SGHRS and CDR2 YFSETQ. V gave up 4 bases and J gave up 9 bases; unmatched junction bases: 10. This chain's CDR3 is CASSPDRDSGPQHF. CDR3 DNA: TGCGCCAGCAGCCCTGACAGGGACAGTGGGCCCCAGCATTTT.

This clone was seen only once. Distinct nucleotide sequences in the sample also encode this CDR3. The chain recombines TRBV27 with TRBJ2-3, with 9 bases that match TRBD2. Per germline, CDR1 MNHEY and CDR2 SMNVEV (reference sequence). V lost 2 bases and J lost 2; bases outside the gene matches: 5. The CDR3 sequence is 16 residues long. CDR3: CASSLRLAGNTDTQYF. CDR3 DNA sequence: TGTGCCAGCAGTTTAAGGCTAGCGGGGAACACAGATACGCAGTATTTT.

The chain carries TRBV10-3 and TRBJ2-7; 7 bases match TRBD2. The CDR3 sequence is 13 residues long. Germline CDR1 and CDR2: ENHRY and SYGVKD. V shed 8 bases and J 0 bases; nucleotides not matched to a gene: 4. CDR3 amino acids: CAIGGGSSYEQYF. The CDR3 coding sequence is TGTGCCATCGGGGGGGGGAGCTCCTACGAGCAGTACTTC.

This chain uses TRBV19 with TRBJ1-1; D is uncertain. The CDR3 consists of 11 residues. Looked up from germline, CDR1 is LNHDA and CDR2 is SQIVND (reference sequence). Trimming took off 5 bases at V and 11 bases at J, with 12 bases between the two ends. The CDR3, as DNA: TGTGCCAGTAGTGGGTGGGAGTACGCTTTCTTT. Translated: CASSGWEYAFF. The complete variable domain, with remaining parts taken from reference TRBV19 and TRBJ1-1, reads DGGITQSPKYLFRKEGQNVTLSCEQNLNHDAMYWYRQDPGQGLRLIYYSQIVNDFQKGDIAEGYSVSREKKESFPLTVTSAQKNPTAFYLCASSGWEYAFFGQGTRLTVV.

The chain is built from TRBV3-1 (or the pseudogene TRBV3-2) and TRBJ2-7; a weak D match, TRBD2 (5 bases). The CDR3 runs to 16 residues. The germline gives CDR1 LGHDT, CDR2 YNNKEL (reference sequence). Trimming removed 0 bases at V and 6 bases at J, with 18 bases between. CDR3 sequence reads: CASSQEWLGVKAEQYF. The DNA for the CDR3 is TGTGCCAGCAGCCAAGAATGGTTGGGAGTCAAGGCCGAGCAGTACTTC.

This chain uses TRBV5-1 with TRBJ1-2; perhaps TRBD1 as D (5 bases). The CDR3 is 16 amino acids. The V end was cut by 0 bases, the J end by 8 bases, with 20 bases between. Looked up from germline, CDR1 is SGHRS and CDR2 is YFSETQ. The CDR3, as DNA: TGCGCCAGCAGCTTGGTGAGACCCGGGGGAAACGAGGGCTACACCTTC. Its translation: CASSLVRPGGNEGYTF. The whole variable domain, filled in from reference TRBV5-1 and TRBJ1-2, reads KAGVTQTPRYLIKTRGQQVTLSCSPISGHRSVSWYQQTPGQGLQFLFEYFSETQRNKGNFPGRFSGRQFSNSRSEMNVSTLELGDSALYLCASSLVRPGGNEGYTFGSGTRLTVV.